A single sample is the source of the 8 T cell receptor beta chains below, sequenced in a study of beta chain features in type 1 diabetes. General study results and limits: All four CD4+ subsets from Type 1 diabetes patients carried moderately but significantly shorter TCRB CDR3s.

No antigen has been identified for these receptors. Reverse transcribing all isolated RNA meant expressed TCRB transcripts were sequenced. Method: immunoSEQ multiplex PCR; TCRdb's copy keeps in-frame clones and lacks some. Here the sample spans 160,000 or so clones, approximately 10% being singletons. Sequencing was carried out using central memory CD4+ T cells from blood. These receptors were taken from a woman aged 30 to 39 with type 1 diabetes.

The rearrangement links TRBV29-1 to TRBJ1-2; TRBD1 agrees at 7 bases. V lost 7 bases and J lost 4; bases outside the gene matches: 9. The CDR3 extends over 13 amino acids. Germline V gives CDR1 SQVTM, CDR2 ANQGSEA. CDR3 loop: CSAVRQGPYGYTF. As DNA, the CDR3 is TGCAGCGCCGTCAGACAGGGACCCTATGGCTACACCTTC. Looking up the rest from reference TRBV29-1 and TRBJ1-2 gives the full variable domain: SAVISQKPSRDICQRGTSLTIQCQVDSQVTMMFWYRQQPGQSLTLIATANQGSEATYESGFVIDKFPISRPNLTFSTLTVSNMSPEDSSIYLCSAVRQGPYGYTFGSGTRLTVV.

In its sample, this clone was seen a few times. This chain joins TRBV5-6 and TRBJ1-4; D is ambiguous. Trimming cost V 1 base and J 15 bases, with 25 bases left between them. The CDR3 totals 16 residues. Germline V gene lookup returns CDR1 SGHDT and CDR2 YYEEEE. The chain's CDR3 is CASSLMGEASGLRVFF. CDR3 in DNA: TGTGCCAGCAGCTTGATGGGAGAGGCGTCAGGTTTGAGGGTGTTTTTT.

This sequence joins TRBV10-2 and TRBJ2-6, with 11 bases identical to TRBD2. This CDR3 comprises 17 residues. The J segment lost 2 bases and the V segment lost 5 bases, leaving 5 bases of the junction unmatched. Germline V gene lookup returns CDR1 WSHSY and CDR2 SAAADI. The CDR3 coding sequence is TGCGCCAGCAGTCAGCTAGCGGGAGGTACTGGGGCCAACGTCCTGACTTTC. It specifies CASSQLAGGTGANVLTF.

The chain joins TRBV29-1 to TRBJ1-1; D gene uncertain. Germline V gene sequence: CDR1 SQVTM, CDR2 ANQGSEA. The CDR3 loop spans 13 amino acids. Trimming cost V 3 bases and J 8 bases, with 16 bases left between them. CDR3 residues: CSVDGSVGREAFF. The DNA for the CDR3 is TGCAGCGTTGATGGCTCGGTCGGCAGGGAAGCTTTCTTT.

This clone occurred a few times. The chain is built from TRBV30 and TRBJ1-2; possibly TRBD1 for D (6 bases). The CDR3 totals 11 residues. Germline values: CDR1 GTSNPN, CDR2 SVGIG (reference sequence). Trimming left V 6 bases short and J 8 bases short, with 13 bases between. CDR3 amino acids: CACQNRDGYTF. CDR3 coding DNA: TGTGCCTGTCAAAACAGGGACGGCTACACCTTC.

This chain joins TRBV5-1 and TRBJ2-3; no reliable D call. Germline-derived CDR1 and CDR2 are SGHRS and YFSETQ. The V gene lost 0 bases and the J gene lost 4 bases, with 6 bases spanning the gap. CDR3 length: 13 amino acids. The CDR3 nucleotides read TGCGCCAGCAGCTTGGTCCCCTCAGATACGCAGTATTTT. It yields the protein CASSLVPSDTQYF.

This clone appeared a few times. The chain employs TRBV7-6 and TRBJ2-3, with a weak D call TRBD2 (7 bases). V was cut by 7 bases and J by 0 bases, with 14 bases left in between. The CDR3 extends over 15 amino acids. Looked up from germline, CDR1 is SGHVS and CDR2 is FNYEAQ. CDR3 loop: CASTLRGASTDTQYF. Written as DNA, the CDR3 is TGTGCCAGCACCCTTCGGGGGGCCAGCACAGATACGCAGTATTTT. Full variable domain (rest looked up from reference TRBV7-6 and TRBJ2-3): GAGVSQSPRYKVTKRGQDVALRCDPISGHVSLYWYRQALGQGPEFLTYFNYEAQQDKSGLPNDRFSAERPEGSISTLTIQRTEQRDSAMYRCASTLRGASTDTQYFGPGTRLTVL.

A word on this clone: Other nucleotide sequences in the sample specify the same CDR3. V is TRBV30 and J is TRBJ2-3; possibly TRBD2 for D (6 bases). V shed 0 bases and J shed 0 bases, with 10 bases lying between them. This CDR3 is built from 15 residues. In germline, CDR1 is GTSNPN, CDR2 SVGIG (reference sequence). The CDR3 sequence: CAWSVGSGSTDTQYF. Here the CDR3 DNA reads TGTGCCTGGAGTGTAGGAAGCGGGAGCACAGATACGCAGTATTTT.